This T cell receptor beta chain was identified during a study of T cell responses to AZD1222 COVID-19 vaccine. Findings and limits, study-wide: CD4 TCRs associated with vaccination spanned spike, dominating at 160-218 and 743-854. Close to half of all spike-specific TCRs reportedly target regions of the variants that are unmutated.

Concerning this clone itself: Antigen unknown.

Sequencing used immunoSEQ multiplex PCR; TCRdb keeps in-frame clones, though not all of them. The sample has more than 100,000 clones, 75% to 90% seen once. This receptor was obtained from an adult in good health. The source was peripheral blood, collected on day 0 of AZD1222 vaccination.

CDR3 nucleotides: TGTGCCAGCAGCTTAGTAGGCCTGACAAGAGAGGGAGATACGCAGTATTTT. Translation gives CASSLVGLTREGDTQYF. The chain couples TRBV11-2 to TRBJ2-3; the D gene is possibly TRBD2 (5 bases). This CDR3 is 17 amino acids long. Trimming left V 1 base short and J 5 bases short, with 19 bases between. Germline V gene data show CDR1 as SGHAT and CDR2 as FQNNGV.